The 27 T cell receptor beta chains listed next were all sequenced from one sample in a study of T cells after yellow fever vaccination. TCRdb re-called the 5' RACE reads with MiXCR, one entry per CDR3 protein. The table records under 300,000 distinct CDR3 sequences, more than 6.5% of them present only once. The source material was CD4+ T cells sorted from PBMCs, sampled on the day of the yellow fever booster vaccination. The receptors were sampled from a man aged 25 to 40 who received the YFV17D yellow fever vaccine.

This clonotype appeared many times. This chain connects TRBV5-1 to TRBJ2-1; TRBD2 matches 8 bases. This CDR3 contains 20 residues. Per the germline V gene, CDR1 is SGHRS and CDR2 is YFSETQ. J was trimmed by 5 bases and V by 2 bases; bases with no gene match: 21. CDR3 sequence: CASSLEQVYHGAGEDNEQFF. DNA for the CDR3: TGCGCCAGCAGCTTAGAACAGGTGTACCATGGAGCGGGAGAGGACAATGAGCAGTTCTTC.

This clonotype was counted between two and nine times. The rearrangement uses TRBV6-1 and TRBJ2-7; D possibly matches TRBD1 or TRBD2 (5 bases each). V lost 8 bases to trimming and J lost 6 bases, with 20 bases between them. Looked up from germline, CDR1 is MNHNS and CDR2 is SASEGT. The CDR3 totals 14 residues. The CDR3 region is CASLPGTAQGEQYF. The CDR3 DNA follows: TGTGCCAGCCTTCCAGGGACCGCCCAGGGCGAGCAGTACTTC.

This clonotype was counted many times. This rearrangement joins TRBV20-1 to TRBJ2-5; D remains ambiguous. CDR3 length equals 12 residues. Looked up from germline, CDR1 is DFQATT and CDR2 is SNEGSKA (reference sequence). V was shortened by 2 bases and J by 3 bases, with 7 bases between the two germline ends. The DNA for the CDR3 is TGCAGTGCTAGAAGAGAGAAAGAGACCCAGTACTTC. This sequence encodes CSARREKETQYF.

The chain recombines TRBV5-1 with TRBJ2-1; TRBD1 aligns across 12 bases. V lost 0 bases and J lost 8; bases outside the gene matches: 9. The CDR3 length is 17 residues. Germline V CDR1 and CDR2: SGHRS, YFSETQ. This CDR3 is CASSLARPGTGGDEQFF. The CDR3 nucleotides are TGCGCCAGCAGCTTGGCGAGACCCGGGACAGGGGGCGATGAGCAGTTCTTC.

This chain connects TRBV11-3 to TRBJ2-1; TRBD1 or TRBD2 may be the D gene (5 bases each). The CDR3 sequence is 16 residues long. The V and J ends lost 4 bases and 0 bases respectively, with 13 bases between them. Germline lookup yields CDR1 SGHNT and CDR2 YENEEA. The CDR3 DNA sequence: TGTGCCAGCAGCTCGGGACCCCAGAGCTCCTACAATGAGCAGTTCTTC. This gives the protein CASSSGPQSSYNEQFF.

The chain joins TRBV20-1 to TRBJ2-7, with D unclear. The germline V and J ends were trimmed by 6 bases and 3 bases, with 9 bases remaining between them. Looked up from germline, CDR1 is DFQATT and CDR2 is SNEGSKA (reference sequence). This CDR3 is built from 11 residues. CDR3 sequence: CSANSVYEQYF. The CDR3 DNA is TGCAGTGCCAATAGTGTCTACGAGCAGTACTTC.

This clonotype was counted at least ten times. This sequence joins TRBV15 and TRBJ2-7; 7 bases match TRBD2. Trimming at V came to 1 base and at J to 3 bases, leaving 3 bases not matched to a gene. Looked up from germline, CDR1 is LNHNV and CDR2 is YYDKDF (reference sequence). This CDR3 spans 14 amino acids. The CDR3 spells CATSRARENYEQYF. For the CDR3, the DNA is TGTGCCACCAGCAGAGCGCGGGAGAACTACGAGCAGTACTTC.

The count of this clonotype is one. The CDR3 DNA reads as TGTGCCAGCAGCGATAAGTATGGGGTAGCTGGGTACAATGAGCAGTTCTTC. This translates into CASSDKYGVAGYNEQFF. The chain recombines TRBV9 with TRBJ2-1; D is unresolved. This CDR3 comprises 17 residues. Trimming removed 3 bases from V and 4 bases from J, with 20 bases in between. The V gene's germline CDR1 is SGDLS and CDR2 YYNGEE.

This clonotype appeared many times. The chain combines TRBV28 with TRBJ2-1, with D unresolved. The germline gives CDR1 MDHEN, CDR2 SYDVKM. The CDR3 is 13 residues long. V lost 2 bases to trimming and J lost 3 bases, with 5 bases between them. The CDR3 region has the DNA TGTGCCAGCAGTTTAACTGACTACAATGAGCAGTTCTTC. It is translated as CASSLTDYNEQFF.

This clonotype was recorded many times. The gene calls are TRBV25-1 and TRBJ1-1; 7 bases agree with TRBD1. This CDR3 is built from 12 residues. Germline CDR1 and CDR2: MGHDK and SYGVNS. V shed 8 bases, J shed 8 bases, and the junction held 8 bases outside the gene matches. This CDR3 reads CASARGQREAFF. The CDR3 DNA reads as TGTGCCAGCGCCCGGGGACAGCGAGAAGCTTTCTTT. Variable domain in full (rest from reference TRBV25-1 and TRBJ1-1): EADIYQTPRYLVIGTGKKITLECSQTMGHDKMYWYQQDPGMELHLIHYSYGVNSTEKGDLSSESTVSRIRTEHFPLTLESARPSHTSQYLCASARGQREAFFGQGTRLTVV.

The sample holds a few counts of this clonotype. The rearrangement joins TRBV6-2 or TRBV6-3 to TRBJ2-5; D tentatively fits TRBD1 or TRBD2 (6 bases each). V was shortened by 6 bases and J by 2 bases, with 19 bases between the two germline ends. This CDR3 contains 16 residues. Germline-derived CDR1 and CDR2 are MNHEY and SVGEGT. CDR3 bases: TGTGCCAGCAGCCGTGGCGGGACAATCATACAAGAGACCCAGTACTTC. Translated: CASSRGGTIIQETQYF.

V gene TRBV7-2 combines with J gene TRBJ2-7, with 7 positions matching TRBD1. The CDR3 length is 15 residues. Trimming at V came to 1 base and at J to 3 bases, leaving 6 bases not matched to a gene. The germline gives CDR1 SGHTA, CDR2 FQGNSA. The CDR3 here is CASSLGPGQYYEQYF. In DNA form, the CDR3 reads TGTGCCAGCAGCTTAGGTCCGGGACAGTACTACGAGCAGTACTTC.

This clonotype was picked up many times. The chain combines TRBV5-1 with TRBJ2-7; 11 nucleotides match TRBD2. Per the germline V gene, CDR1 is SGHRS and CDR2 is YFSETQ. After removal of 7 bases from V and 4 bases from J, the junction contained 7 bases not matched to a gene. The CDR3 covers 14 residues. DNA of the CDR3: TGCGCCAGCCGTAGCGGGAGGGCCGTATACGAGCAGTACTTC. It encodes CASRSGRAVYEQYF.

This clonotype has only a few counts. V gene TRBV20-1 combines with J gene TRBJ1-1; D is possibly TRBD1 (6 bases). The CDR3 has 13 residues. In germline, CDR1 is DFQATT, CDR2 SNEGSKA (reference sequence). V lost 3 bases, J lost 4 bases, and 12 bases lay in between. DNA of the CDR3: TGCAGTGCTAGGGCGGGAGGGGGCACTGAAGCTTTCTTT. Residues: CSARAGGGTEAFF.

This clonotype has just a few counts. The chain links TRBV30 to TRBJ2-7; no clear D. Germline V gene data show CDR1 as GTSNPN and CDR2 as SVGIG (reference sequence). The CDR3 is 11 residues long. Trimming left V 6 bases short and J 3 bases short, with 9 bases between. The CDR3 DNA follows: TGTGCCTGCCCGAAGGGCTACGAGCAGTACTTC. It codes for CACPKGYEQYF.

This clonotype came up many times. This chain uses TRBV7-2 with TRBJ2-5; 8 positions agree with TRBD2. The CDR3 consists of 15 residues. Germline V gives CDR1 SGHTA, CDR2 FQGNSA. Losses at the gene ends were 4 bases for V and 6 bases for J; bases not matched to a gene: 10. The CDR3 nucleotides are TGTGCCAGCAGCTCGCGAGCGGGAGATTTAAAGACCCAGTACTTC. This codes for CASSSRAGDLKTQYF. Based on the CDR3 plus reference TRBV7-2 and TRBJ2-5, the full variable domain is GAGVSQSPSNKVTEKGKDVELRCDPISGHTALYWYRQSLGQGLEFLIYFQGNSAPDKSGLPSDRFSAERTGGSVSTLTIQRTQQEDSAVYLCASSSRAGDLKTQYFGPGTRLLVL.

The J gene is TRBJ2-5, the V gene TRBV5-3, with 8 bases lining up with TRBD1. TRBV5-3 qualifies as an ORF whose function is uncertain. The V segment lost 1 base and the J segment 6 bases; nucleotides outside the gene matches: 5. This CDR3 has 14 amino acids. The CDR3 nucleotides are TGTGCCAGAAGCTTGCTCAGGGGGCTGAAGACCCAGTACTTC. It specifies CARSLLRGLKTQYF.

This clonotype has just a few counts. V gene TRBV29-1 combines with J gene TRBJ2-5, with 7 bases fitting TRBD2. This CDR3 is built from 14 residues. Germline CDR1 is SQVTM and CDR2 is ANQGSEA. The ends lost 6 bases at V and 4 bases at J; junction bases unmatched: 11. The CDR3 DNA sequence: TGCAGCGTGGCGGGCGGGAGACCCCCAGAGACCCAGTACTTC. It translates to CSVAGGRPPETQYF.

This clonotype was seen repeatedly, ten times or more. The genes are TRBV5-1 and TRBJ2-5; no clear D. In germline, CDR1 is SGHRS, CDR2 YFSETQ. V lost 4 bases to trimming and J lost 2 bases, with 15 bases between them. The CDR3 totals 15 residues. The CDR3 bases are TGCGCCAGCAGCCTACAGATTATGAAGCAAGAGACCCAGTACTTC. It translates to CASSLQIMKQETQYF.

In its sample, this clonotype was seen a few times. The chain recombines TRBV5-4 with TRBJ2-1; 7 bases match TRBD2. The CDR3 loop spans 18 amino acids. The germline gives CDR1 SGHNT, CDR2 YYREEE (reference sequence). Unmatched junction bases numbered 9, after V lost 0 bases and J lost 0 bases. The CDR3 loop reads CASSLDLTSESSYNEQFF. DNA of the CDR3: TGTGCCAGCAGCTTGGATCTTACTAGCGAGAGCTCCTACAATGAGCAGTTCTTC.

This rearrangement joins TRBV29-1 to TRBJ2-5; D possibly matches TRBD1 or TRBD2 (5 bases each). Germline V gene data show CDR1 as SQVTM and CDR2 as ANQGSEA. V was clipped by 5 bases and J by 4 bases, with 17 bases between them. CDR3 length: 14 amino acids. For the CDR3, the DNA is TGCAGCGTTAAACGGGACGGAGGACGAGAGACCCAGTACTTC. Protein: CSVKRDGGRETQYF.

The V gene is TRBV5-6, the J gene TRBJ2-7, with TRBD2 matching over 14 bases. The junction had 4 bases not matched to a gene; V was cut back by 1 base and J by 4 bases. This CDR3 is 16 amino acids long. Germline CDR1 is SGHDT and CDR2 is YYEEEE. Here the CDR3 DNA reads TGTGCCAGCAGCTTGAGGACTAGCGGGAGGCGGTACGAGCAGTACTTC. It encodes CASSLRTSGRRYEQYF. Full variable domain (outside the CDR3, taken from reference TRBV5-6 and TRBJ2-7): DAGVTQSPTHLIKTRGQQVTLRCSPKSGHDTVSWYQQALGQGPQFIFQYYEEEERQRGNFPDRFSGHQFPNYSSELNVNALLLGDSALYLCASSLRTSGRRYEQYFGPGTRLTVT.

This clonotype was recorded at least ten times. V and J are TRBV9 and TRBJ2-3; 10 positions agree with TRBD2. The germline CDR1 and CDR2 sequences are SGDLS and YYNGEE. CDR3 length: 18 residues. Trimming cost V 0 bases and J 3 bases; bases outside gene matches: 10. DNA for the CDR3: TGTGCCAGCAGCGTAGACACCGGGGGACTAGCGATAACAGATACGCAGTATTTT. It specifies CASSVDTGGLAITDTQYF.

The rearrangement links TRBV12-3 or TRBV12-4 to TRBJ1-4; D call uncertain. The CDR3 runs 15 residues. Trimming stripped 0 bases from V and 8 bases from J, with 13 bases between. CDR3 protein: CASSLALRVGEKLFF. CDR3 nucleotides: TGTGCCAGCAGTTTAGCGCTCCGGGTGGGCGAAAAACTGTTTTTT.

This clonotype has just a few counts. The chain has TRBV30 and TRBJ1-1, with D hard to call. From germline, CDR1 is GTSNPN and CDR2 SVGIG (reference sequence). V was cut by 3 bases and J by 10 bases, with 9 bases left in between. The CDR3 loop spans 10 amino acids. Here the CDR3 DNA reads TGTGCCTGGAGCGGGTCCCGAGCTTTCTTT. Translating gives CAWSGSRAFF.

In this sample, this clonotype turned up a few times. The rearrangement links TRBV12-3 or TRBV12-4 to TRBJ2-5, with a possible D match to TRBD1 (5 bases). CDR3 length: 12 residues. V lost 8 bases, J lost 3 bases, and 10 bases lay in between. CDR3 DNA sequence: TGTGCCAGCTCGACAGTGAAAGAGACCCAGTACTTC. Translated, it gives CASSTVKETQYF.

This clonotype was seen more than once but under ten times. The chain uses TRBV5-1 and TRBJ1-2; 8 bases are shared with TRBD1. V was clipped by 0 bases and J by 7 bases; unmatched bases: 5. CDR1 is SGHRS and CDR2 is YFSETQ in the germline V gene. This CDR3 region has 14 residues. DNA for the CDR3: TGCGCCAGCAGCTTGGGACAGGGGCAGTCTGGCTACACCTTC. This gives the protein CASSLGQGQSGYTF.